This paragraph reports one T cell receptor beta chain. This sample stems from a study of control samples from healthy donors and cancer patients. Germline assignment: CDR1 SGHRS and CDR2 YFSETQ. Trimming shortened V by 5 bases and J by 6 bases, and 23 bases separated the two germline ends. There are 17 residues in the CDR3. Only in-frame clones appear in the TCRdb table, and some are missing; sequencing was by immunoSEQ multiplex PCR. The repertoire has roughly 120,000 clones, approximately 90% of them found once; the top ten carry less than 1.5%. The sequenced sample consisted of PBMCs. The source is a woman aged 45-59 years with colorectal cancer. This chain connects TRBV5-1 to TRBJ2-2; the D gene is possibly TRBD2 (6 bases). The CDR3: CASSILTMTSGAGELFF. The CDR3 bases are TGCGCCAGCAGTATATTGACAATGACTAGTGGCGCCGGGGAGCTGTTTTTT. The full variable domain, in which reference TRBV5-1 and TRBJ2-2 provide the parts outside the CDR3, is KAGVTQTPRYLIKTRGQQVTLSCSPISGHRSVSWYQQTPGQGLQFLFEYFSETQRNKGNFPGRFSGRQFSNSRSEMNVSTLELGDSALYLCASSILTMTSGAGELFFGEGSRLTVL.